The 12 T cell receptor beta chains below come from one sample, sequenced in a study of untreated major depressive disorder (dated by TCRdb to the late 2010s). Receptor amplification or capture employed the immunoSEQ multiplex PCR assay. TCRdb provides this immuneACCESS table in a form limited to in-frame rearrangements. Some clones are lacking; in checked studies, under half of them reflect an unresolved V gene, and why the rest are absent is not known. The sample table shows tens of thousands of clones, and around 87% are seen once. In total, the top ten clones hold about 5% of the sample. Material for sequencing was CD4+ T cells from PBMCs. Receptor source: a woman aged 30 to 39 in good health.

The DNA for the CDR3 is TGTGCCAGCAGTTTAAGTAGGACCGGGGAGCTGTTTTTT. Residues: CASSLSRTGELFF. The chain links TRBV27 to TRBJ2-2; D call uncertain. CDR1 is MNHEY and CDR2 is SMNVEV in the germline V gene (reference sequence). The CDR3 covers 13 residues. V lost 2 bases to trimming and J lost 5 bases, with 6 bases between them.

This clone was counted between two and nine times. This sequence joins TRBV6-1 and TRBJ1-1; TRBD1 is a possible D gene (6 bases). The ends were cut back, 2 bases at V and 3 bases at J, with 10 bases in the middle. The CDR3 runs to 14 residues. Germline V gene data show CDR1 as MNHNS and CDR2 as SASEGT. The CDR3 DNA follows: TGTGCCAGCAGTGAATTTAGGGGGGACACTGAAGCTTTCTTT. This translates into CASSEFRGDTEAFF.

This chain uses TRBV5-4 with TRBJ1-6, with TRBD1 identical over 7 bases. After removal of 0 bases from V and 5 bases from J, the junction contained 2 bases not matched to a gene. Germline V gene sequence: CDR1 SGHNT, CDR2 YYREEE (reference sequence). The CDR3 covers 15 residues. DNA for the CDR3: TGTGCCAGCAGCTTGGCAGGACAGGATAATTCACCCCTCCACTTT. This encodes CASSLAGQDNSPLHF.

The CDR3 protein is CASSRLGNSNQPQHF. The CDR3 coding sequence is TGTGCCAGCAGCCGCCTGGGAAATAGCAATCAGCCCCAGCATTTT. The V and J genes are TRBV5-6 and TRBJ1-5; no firm D call. Per germline, CDR1 SGHDT and CDR2 YYEEEE. The V gene lost 4 bases and the J gene lost 0 bases, with 11 bases spanning the gap. CDR3 length: 15 residues.

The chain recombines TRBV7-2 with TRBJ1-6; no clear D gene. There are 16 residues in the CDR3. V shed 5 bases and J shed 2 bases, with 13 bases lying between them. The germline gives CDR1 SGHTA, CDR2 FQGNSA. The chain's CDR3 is CASSPADSTYNSPLHF. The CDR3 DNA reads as TGTGCCAGCAGCCCCGCGGATTCTACCTATAATTCACCCCTCCACTTT.

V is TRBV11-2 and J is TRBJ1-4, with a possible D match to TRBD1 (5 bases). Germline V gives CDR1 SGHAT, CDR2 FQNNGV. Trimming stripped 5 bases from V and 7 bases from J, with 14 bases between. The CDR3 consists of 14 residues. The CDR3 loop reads CASSPRGAGEKLFF. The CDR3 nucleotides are TGTGCCAGCAGCCCACGAGGGGCTGGTGAAAAACTGTTTTTT.

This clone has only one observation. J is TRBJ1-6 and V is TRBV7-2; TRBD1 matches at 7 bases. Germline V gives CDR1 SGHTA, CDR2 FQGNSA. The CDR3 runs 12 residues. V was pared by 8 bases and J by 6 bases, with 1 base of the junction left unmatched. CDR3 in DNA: TGTGCCAGCGGACAGGTTAATTCACCCCTCCACTTT. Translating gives CASGQVNSPLHF.

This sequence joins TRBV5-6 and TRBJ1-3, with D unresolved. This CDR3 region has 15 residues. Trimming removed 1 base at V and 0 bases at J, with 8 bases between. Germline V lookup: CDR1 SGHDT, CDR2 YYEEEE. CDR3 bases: TGTGCCAGCAGCTTGAGCGGAGCCTCTGGAAACACCATATATTTT. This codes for CASSLSGASGNTIYF. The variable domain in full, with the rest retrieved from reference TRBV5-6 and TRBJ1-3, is DAGVTQSPTHLIKTRGQQVTLRCSPKSGHDTVSWYQQALGQGPQFIFQYYEEEERQRGNFPDRFSGHQFPNYSSELNVNALLLGDSALYLCASSLSGASGNTIYFGEGSWLTVV.

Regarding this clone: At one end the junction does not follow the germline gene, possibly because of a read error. Written as DNA, the CDR3 is TGTGCCAGCAGCGCCCCCCTGCGGGGGTCATCCTTCAATGAGCAGTTCTTC. As protein: CASSAPLRGSSFNEQFF. The chain couples TRBV5-8 to TRBJ2-1, with TRBD2 identical over 7 bases. CDR1 SGHTS and CDR2 YDEGEE come from the germline V gene. CDR3 length: 17 residues.

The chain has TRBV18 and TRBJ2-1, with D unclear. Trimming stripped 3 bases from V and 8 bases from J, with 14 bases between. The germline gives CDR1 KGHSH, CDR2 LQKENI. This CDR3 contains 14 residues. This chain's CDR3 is CASSPGQGLDEQFF. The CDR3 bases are TGTGCCAGCTCACCCGGCCAAGGCCTCGATGAGCAGTTCTTC.

The CDR3 protein is CASRASYNEQFF. CDR3 bases: TGTGCCAGCAGGGCCTCCTACAATGAGCAGTTCTTC. The chain employs TRBV6-1 and TRBJ2-1; D unresolved. CDR1 is MNHNS and CDR2 is SASEGT in the germline V gene. There are 12 residues in the CDR3. With 6 bases removed from V and 0 bases from J, the gap between germline ends came to 3 bases.

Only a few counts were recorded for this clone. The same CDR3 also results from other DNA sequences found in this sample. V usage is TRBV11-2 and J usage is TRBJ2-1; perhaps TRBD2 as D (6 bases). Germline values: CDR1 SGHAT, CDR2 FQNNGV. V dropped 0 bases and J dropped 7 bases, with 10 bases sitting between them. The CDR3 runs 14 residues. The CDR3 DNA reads TGTGCCAGCAGCTTAGATCGTCGGGGGAATGAGCAGTTCTTC. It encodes CASSLDRRGNEQFF.